These 32 T cell receptor beta chains were all obtained from the same sample, sequenced in a study of T cells in Graves' hyperthyroidism and ophthalmopathy. RNA transcripts provided the source from which TCR beta CDR3 regions were amplified. Using the HTBI primer set, a first-round RT-PCR was run on the TCR CDR3. TCRdb re-analysed the multiplex PCR reads in MiXCR, keeping a single row per CDR3 protein. The sample has some 500,000 distinct CDR3 sequences, 15% to 20% seen once. The sequenced material came from blood. The receptors were gathered from a woman in her twenties or thirties with Graves' ophthalmopathy.

At least ten counts were recorded for this clonotype. The chain couples TRBV6-1 to TRBJ2-3; possible D gene TRBD1, 5 bases. This CDR3 is 14 amino acids long. V lost 7 bases and J 0 bases, leaving 11 bases between the germline ends. The germline V gene has CDR1 MNHNS and CDR2 SASEGT. As DNA, the CDR3 is TGTGCCAGCAAATTGACAGCTAGCACAGATACGCAGTATTTT. This sequence encodes CASKLTASTDTQYF.

This clonotype occurred many times. The rearrangement joins TRBV10-3 to TRBJ2-3, with D perhaps given as TRBD1 or TRBD2 (5 bases each). V lost 1 base, J lost 5 bases, and 16 bases lay in between. CDR3 length: 16 residues. Looked up from germline, CDR1 is ENHRY and CDR2 is SYGVKD. CDR3 residues: CAISEFGSRDGDTQYF. CDR3 in DNA: TGTGCCATCAGTGAGTTTGGTTCCCGGGACGGAGATACGCAGTATTTT.

This clonotype was recorded at least ten times. The chain combines TRBV7-9 with TRBJ2-3, with unresolved D. V gave up 7 bases and J gave up 4 bases, with 12 bases separating them. Germline V lookup: CDR1 SEHNR, CDR2 FQNEAQ (reference sequence). The CDR3 covers 13 residues. CDR3 sequence reads: CASTPSSADTQYF. The CDR3 coding sequence is TGTGCCAGCACCCCGAGCTCGGCAGATACGCAGTATTTT.

At least ten counts were recorded for this clonotype. The chain combines TRBV3-1 with TRBJ2-5; 13 bases are shared with TRBD2. Germline-derived CDR1 and CDR2 are LGHDT and YNNKEL (reference sequence). CDR3 length equals 15 residues. V lost 4 bases and J lost 4; bases outside the gene matches: 3. Written as DNA, the CDR3 is TGTGCCAGCAGCCTCGGACTAGCGGGGGCAGAGACCCAGTACTTC. Protein: CASSLGLAGAETQYF.

This rearrangement joins TRBV30 to TRBJ2-4, with D perhaps assigned TRBD1 or TRBD2 (6 bases each). The V end lost 5 bases, the J end lost 14 bases, and 25 bases lay between the germline ends. The CDR3 runs 14 residues. The germline V gene encodes CDR1 GTSNPN and CDR2 SVGIG (reference sequence). The CDR3 spells CAWRRGDTGTSEYF. In DNA, the CDR3 is TGTGCCTGGCGGAGGGGCGATACCGGGACATCGGAGTACTTC. The full variable domain, with the rest looked up from reference TRBV30 and TRBJ2-4, is SQTIHQWPATLVQPVGSPLSLECTVEGTSNPNLYWYRQAAGRGLQLLFYSVGIGQISSEVPQNLSASRPQDRQFILSSKKLLLSDSGFYLCAWRRGDTGTSEYFGAGTRLSVL.

This clonotype was detected only a few times. The V gene is TRBV29-1, the J gene TRBJ1-5; D not certain. Germline V gene sequence: CDR1 SQVTM, CDR2 ANQGSEA. CDR3 length: 12 amino acids. The ends were cut back, 4 bases at V and 7 bases at J, with 11 bases in the middle. In DNA, the CDR3 is TGCAGCGTTGGGTCAGGAGGCCAGCCCCAGCATTTT. This codes for CSVGSGGQPQHF. Full variable domain (outside the CDR3, taken from reference TRBV29-1 and TRBJ1-5): SAVISQKPSRDICQRGTSLTIQCQVDSQVTMMFWYRQQPGQSLTLIATANQGSEATYESGFVIDKFPISRPNLTFSTLTVSNMSPEDSSIYLCSVGSGGQPQHFGDGTRLSIL.

The CDR3 DNA sequence: TGTGCCAGCAGCGTAGCGTACGGGGAGCTGTTTTTT. It specifies CASSVAYGELFF. This chain links TRBV9 with TRBJ2-2; D is uncertain. The CDR3 consists of 12 residues. The germline V gene encodes CDR1 SGDLS and CDR2 YYNGEE. The ends were cut back, 0 bases at V and 7 bases at J, with 4 bases in the middle. Supplemented by reference TRBV9 and TRBJ2-2, the full variable domain reads DSGVTQTPKHLITATGQRVTLRCSPRSGDLSVYWYQQSLDQGLQFLIQYYNGEERAKGNILERFSAQQFPDLHSELNLSSLELGDSALYFCASSVAYGELFFGEGSRLTVL.

The rearrangement links TRBV2 to TRBJ2-5; tentatively, D is TRBD1 (7 bases). Germline V CDR1 and CDR2: SNHLY, FYNNEI. This CDR3 comprises 12 residues. V was shortened by 11 bases and J by 2 bases, with 12 bases between the two germline ends. This CDR3 reads CAGLQGQETQYF. In DNA, the CDR3 is TGTGCCGGACTACAGGGGCAAGAGACCCAGTACTTC.

The CDR3 coding sequence is TGTGCCAGCAGTTTATCCGGGCCCGGACCCGGGGAGCTGTTTTTT. It specifies CASSLSGPGPGELFF. This chain links TRBV28 with TRBJ2-2, with D unclear. Germline-derived CDR1 and CDR2 are MDHEN and SYDVKM. The CDR3 totals 15 residues. The V and J ends lost 1 base and 6 bases respectively, with 12 bases between them.

This clonotype was observed a few times. The chain uses TRBV4-3 and TRBJ1-2; D call uncertain. The length of the CDR3 is 16 residues. Germline values: CDR1 LGHNA, CDR2 YSLEER. V was trimmed by 0 bases and J by 3 bases, leaving 14 bases between them. In nucleotides, the CDR3 is TGCGCCAGCAGCCAAGATTCGCAGGCAGCCTACTATGGCTACACCTTC. Amino acid sequence: CASSQDSQAAYYGYTF.

The CDR3 sequence is CASSPDSGGTETQYF. The CDR3 coding sequence is TGTGCCAGCAGCCCCGATAGCGGGGGCACAGAGACCCAGTACTTC. The chain recombines TRBV7-3 with TRBJ2-5; 9 bases are shared with TRBD2. Looked up from germline, CDR1 is SGHTA and CDR2 is FQGTGA. Losses at the gene ends were 5 bases for V and 4 bases for J; bases not matched to a gene: 8. This CDR3 has 15 residues. Complete variable domain (other parts from reference TRBV7-3 and TRBJ2-5): GAGVSQTPSNKVTEKGKYVELRCDPISGHTALYWYRQSLGQGPEFLIYFQGTGAADDSGLPNDRFFAVRPEGSVSTLKIQRTERGDSAVYLCASSPDSGGTETQYFGPGTRLLVL.

This clonotype was detected ten times or more. This chain connects TRBV7-2 to TRBJ1-1, with D maybe TRBD1 (5 bases). V was pared by 9 bases and J by 3 bases, with 17 bases between. Germline-derived CDR1 and CDR2 are SGHTA and FQGNSA. The CDR3 is 14 amino acids. The CDR3 spells CASLREFRDTEAFF. CDR3 DNA: TGTGCCAGTCTCAGGGAGTTTAGGGACACTGAAGCTTTCTTT.

This clonotype was seen more than once but under ten times. The rearrangement joins TRBV7-2 to TRBJ1-2, with D possibly matching TRBD1 (6 bases). There are 13 residues in the CDR3. CDR1 is SGHTA and CDR2 is FQGNSA in the germline V gene. The ends were cut back, 5 bases at V and 12 bases at J, with 19 bases in the middle. The CDR3 spells CASSGGVRQVNTF. The CDR3 DNA follows: TGTGCCAGCAGCGGGGGAGTCCGACAGGTGAACACCTTC.

For this clonotype: A much larger clone sits a single nucleotide away, making a read error possible. CDR3 sequence reads: CASRSTSGGFETQYF. The CDR3 coding sequence is TGTGCCAGCAGATCAACTAGCGGGGGTTTTGAGACCCAGTACTTC. This rearrangement joins TRBV7-2 to TRBJ2-5; 11 nucleotides align to TRBD2. Unmatched junction bases numbered 8, after V lost 6 bases and J lost 5 bases. Looked up from germline, CDR1 is SGHTA and CDR2 is FQGNSA. CDR3 length: 15 residues.

J is TRBJ2-3 and V is TRBV7-2; D perhaps matches TRBD2 (5 bases). The CDR3 has 15 residues. Trimming removed 1 base from V and 1 base from J, with 9 bases in between. Germline V gene sequence: CDR1 SGHTA, CDR2 FQGNSA. CDR3 loop: CASSLEASRTDTQYF. The CDR3 region has the DNA TGTGCCAGCAGCTTAGAAGCTAGCCGCACAGATACGCAGTATTTT.

This clonotype was counted many times. This sequence joins TRBV28 and TRBJ2-3; 12 positions agree with TRBD2. The germline V gene has CDR1 MDHEN and CDR2 SYDVKM. CDR3 length: 16 amino acids. V dropped 3 bases and J dropped 2; count of bases not matched to a gene: 3. This CDR3 reads CASSFGLAGSTDTQYF. In DNA, the CDR3 is TGTGCCAGCAGTTTCGGACTAGCGGGGTCCACAGATACGCAGTATTTT.

This clonotype was counted at least ten times. The chain uses TRBV12-3 or TRBV12-4 and TRBJ1-6; a possible D gene is TRBD1 (5 bases). V was shortened by 0 bases and J by 5 bases, with 11 bases between the two germline ends. This CDR3 has 16 residues. CDR3 bases: TGTGCCAGCAGTTTAGCTCAGGGACTGAATAATTCACCCCTCCACTTT. Its protein is CASSLAQGLNNSPLHF.

This clonotype appeared many times. CDR3 nucleotides: TGTGCCAGCAGTTTATCGATCGGGGGCAACACTGAAGCTTTCTTT. Translating gives CASSLSIGGNTEAFF. The chain has TRBV27 and TRBJ1-1; D might be TRBD1 (6 bases). From germline, CDR1 is MNHEY and CDR2 SMNVEV (reference sequence). With 0 bases removed from V and 2 bases from J, the gap between germline ends came to 10 bases. The CDR3 is 15 amino acids.

This clonotype turned up a few times. This sequence joins TRBV20-1 and TRBJ2-7; 13 bases agree with TRBD2. CDR1 is DFQATT, CDR2 SNEGSKA, per germline (reference sequence). The CDR3 length is 18 residues. V lost 5 bases to trimming and J lost 0 bases; unmatched junction nucleotides: 13. CDR3 nucleotide sequence: TGCAGTGCTCGCCAACTAGCGGGAGGGCCCGATGACTCCTACGAGCAGTACTTC. Translated, it gives CSARQLAGGPDDSYEQYF.

In its sample, this clonotype was seen many times. V usage is TRBV20-1 and J usage is TRBJ2-7; TRBD2 aligns across 11 bases. From germline, CDR1 is DFQATT and CDR2 SNEGSKA (reference sequence). The CDR3 is 13 amino acids. Trimming removed 2 bases from V and 9 bases from J; junction bases left unmatched: 6. Written as DNA, the CDR3 is TGCAGTGCTAGAACACTAGCGGGAGACTGGCAGTACTTC. This sequence encodes CSARTLAGDWQYF.

This clonotype was seen at least ten times. The chain joins TRBV7-9 to TRBJ2-5; D possibly matches TRBD1 or TRBD2 (6 bases each). V was trimmed by 2 bases and J by 5 bases, leaving 12 bases between them. This CDR3 is 14 amino acids long. Germline-derived CDR1 and CDR2 are SEHNR and FQNEAQ (reference sequence). CDR3 residues: CASSLRGAGETQYF. The CDR3 nucleotides read TGTGCCAGCAGCTTAAGGGGGGCAGGGGAGACCCAGTACTTC.

This clonotype has only a few counts. V usage is TRBV7-2 and J usage is TRBJ2-1; 14 nucleotides align to TRBD2. Looked up from germline, CDR1 is SGHTA and CDR2 is FQGNSA. Trimming at V came to 5 bases and at J to 0 bases, leaving 12 bases not matched to a gene. The CDR3 has 20 residues. CDR3 bases: TGTGCCAGCAGCCGGACCGGGACTAGCGGGGGAGTTAGCTCCTACAATGAGCAGTTCTTC. This encodes CASSRTGTSGGVSSYNEQFF.

This clonotype was detected only a few times. The J gene is TRBJ2-2, the V gene TRBV20-1, with 7 bases matching TRBD2. CDR1 and CDR2 from the germline V gene are DFQATT and SNEGSKA (reference sequence). After removal of 3 bases from V and 3 bases from J, the junction contained 4 bases not matched to a gene. The CDR3 extends over 14 amino acids. The CDR3 reads CSARGTSDTGELFF. For the CDR3, the DNA is TGCAGTGCTAGGGGAACTAGCGACACCGGGGAGCTGTTTTTT.

This clonotype has just a few counts. The V gene is TRBV11-1, the J gene TRBJ2-3, with D maybe TRBD2 (6 bases). CDR1 SGHAT and CDR2 FQDESV come from the germline V gene (reference sequence). V was cut by 5 bases and J by 3 bases, with 12 bases left in between. The CDR3 extends over 14 amino acids. CDR3 residues: CASSTRTTTDTQYF. The CDR3 coding sequence is TGTGCCAGCAGCACCCGGACTACGACAGATACGCAGTATTTT.

This clonotype has only a few counts. The chain is built from TRBV24-1 and TRBJ2-2, with a possible D match to TRBD2 (5 bases). This CDR3 has 18 amino acids. Germline V gene lookup returns CDR1 KGHDR and CDR2 SFDVKD. With 4 bases removed from V and 4 bases from J, the gap between germline ends came to 21 bases. CDR3 DNA sequence: TGTGCCACCAGTGAATCGGCAGGACTTATAGACGTCACCGGGGAGCTGTTTTTT. It yields the protein CATSESAGLIDVTGELFF.

This clonotype was seen many times. Here the CDR3 DNA reads TGTGCCAGCAGCCCCGCGTCGGGACAGGGGGAACGCGAGCAGTACTTC. The encoded protein is CASSPASGQGEREQYF. V gene TRBV6-1 combines with J gene TRBJ2-7; 11 bases are shared with TRBD1. This CDR3 is built from 16 residues. Germline values: CDR1 MNHNS, CDR2 SASEGT. J gave up 6 bases and V 6 bases, and 13 bases lay outside the gene matches.

This clonotype was seen at least ten times. The chain combines TRBV18 with TRBJ1-2; tentatively, D is TRBD1 (5 bases). Germline values: CDR1 KGHSH, CDR2 LQKENI. With 10 bases removed from V and 4 bases from J, the gap between germline ends came to 22 bases. This CDR3 spans 15 amino acids. The DNA of the CDR3 is TGTGCCACCGCGCCCTCAGGGTCCCCTCCCTATGGCTACACCTTC. This encodes CATAPSGSPPYGYTF.

The chain employs TRBV11-2 and TRBJ2-5; D might be TRBD2 (6 bases). The CDR3 has 12 residues. V was shortened by 5 bases and J by 8 bases, with 12 bases between the two germline ends. Germline CDR1 and CDR2: SGHAT and FQNNGV. CDR3 loop: CASSPSGGTQYF. In nucleotides, the CDR3 is TGTGCCAGCAGCCCTTCCGGGGGTACCCAGTACTTC.

This rearrangement joins TRBV30 to TRBJ2-7; 14 nucleotides line up with TRBD2. After removal of 2 bases from V and 4 bases from J, the junction contained 13 bases not matched to a gene. Germline V CDR1 and CDR2: GTSNPN, SVGIG (reference sequence). The CDR3 contains 18 residues. CDR3 amino acids: CAWSTGTSGSGGVYEQYF. CDR3 DNA: TGTGCCTGGAGTACCGGGACTAGCGGGAGCGGTGGTGTGTACGAGCAGTACTTC.

The chain joins TRBV7-9 to TRBJ2-7, with D perhaps TRBD1 (6 bases). Germline values: CDR1 SEHNR, CDR2 FQNEAQ (reference sequence). This CDR3 comprises 15 residues. Trimming took off 6 bases at V and 7 bases at J, with 22 bases between the two ends. CDR3 protein: CASRDLRDPQGEQYF. CDR3 bases: TGTGCCAGCAGAGATCTCCGGGACCCCCAGGGGGAGCAGTACTTC.

This clonotype was seen more than once but under ten times. V usage is TRBV12-3 or TRBV12-4 and J usage is TRBJ2-1, with TRBD2 identical over 7 bases. V was pared by 4 bases and J by 8 bases, with 14 bases of the junction left unmatched. There are 16 residues in the CDR3. The CDR3 DNA reads TGTGCCAGCAGTTGGGGCGGGGGTGTAGGGATAGATGAGCAGTTCTTC. Its protein product is CASSWGGGVGIDEQFF.

In this sample, this clonotype turned up many times. The CDR3 loop reads CASMANGLGSTQYF. The CDR3 nucleotides are TGTGCCAGCATGGCGAACGGACTGGGTAGTACGCAGTATTTT. V and J are TRBV2 and TRBJ2-3, with a weak D call TRBD2 (5 bases). Germline loops: CDR1 SNHLY, CDR2 FYNNEI. Trimming left V 7 bases short and J 8 bases short, with 19 bases between. CDR3 length: 14 amino acids.